Presented here are 10 T cell receptor beta chains from one specimen sequenced in a study of blood T cell repertoires in COVID-19. Method: immunoSEQ multiplex PCR; TCRdb's copy keeps in-frame clones and lacks some. The sample lists 98,000 or so clones; approximately 70% were seen once. The sequenced sample was peripheral blood. The receptors were gathered from a woman aged 40-49 years with acute or convalescent COVID-19.

This clone was detected only a few times. The chain joins TRBV6-5 to TRBJ2-7; D is uncertain. The CDR3 covers 14 residues. V gave up 11 bases and J gave up 1 base, with 18 bases separating them. CDR1 is MNHEY, CDR2 SVGAGI, per germline. The CDR3 sequence is CACGPLDFSYEQYF. In DNA form, the CDR3 reads TGTGCCTGCGGTCCCTTAGATTTTTCCTACGAGCAGTACTTC.

The V and J genes are TRBV5-6 and TRBJ2-6; D is possibly TRBD2 (6 bases). Germline values: CDR1 SGHDT, CDR2 YYEEEE. The CDR3 sequence is 15 residues long. V was cut by 4 bases and J by 2 bases, with 10 bases left in between. CDR3 coding DNA: TGTGCCAGCAGCCAAGCGGGTGCTGGGGCCAACGTCCTGACTTTC. Encoded protein: CASSQAGAGANVLTF.

This chain joins TRBV28 and TRBJ1-4; tentatively, D is TRBD1 (5 bases). V was clipped by 10 bases and J by 7 bases, with 13 bases between them. The CDR3 covers 12 residues. Germline-derived CDR1 and CDR2 are MDHEN and SYDVKM. The CDR3, as DNA: TGTGCCACCCGAGTCCAGGGTGAAAAACTGTTTTTT. Translated, it gives CATRVQGEKLFF.

This chain uses TRBV6-5 with TRBJ2-7, with a possible D match to TRBD1 (5 bases). Trimming cost V 6 bases and J 2 bases, with 14 bases left between them. Germline V gene data show CDR1 as MNHEY and CDR2 as SVGAGI. CDR3 length: 14 amino acids. The CDR3 spells CASSRIQGTYEQYF. In DNA, the CDR3 is TGTGCCAGCAGCCGAATTCAGGGCACCTACGAGCAGTACTTC.

The chain links TRBV7-2 to TRBJ2-7; weak D call: TRBD1 (6 bases). Between the trimmed V and J ends, which lost 4 bases and 3 bases, there was a span of 10 bases. CDR1 is SGHTA and CDR2 is FQGNSA in the germline V gene. CDR3 length equals 13 residues. The CDR3 DNA follows: TGTGCCAGCAGCTCTATAGGGGGCTACGAGCAGTACTTC. This encodes CASSSIGGYEQYF.

V gene TRBV18 combines with J gene TRBJ2-7; 7 nucleotides align to TRBD2. The germline V gene has CDR1 KGHSH and CDR2 LQKENI. Unmatched junction bases numbered 1, after V lost 1 base and J lost 4 bases. The CDR3 contains 13 residues. This chain's CDR3 is CASSPRGGYEQYF. CDR3 in DNA: TGTGCCAGCTCACCACGGGGGGGGTACGAGCAGTACTTC.

This clone was picked up one time. The chain is built from TRBV5-4 and TRBJ2-7; a weak D match, TRBD1 (5 bases). The CDR3 sequence is 15 residues long. The germline gives CDR1 SGHNT, CDR2 YYREEE (reference sequence). Trimming removed 0 bases from V and 6 bases from J, with 16 bases in between. CDR3 nucleotides: TGTGCCAGCAGCTTGGAGTCAGGGTTCCTTAGCGAGCAGTACTTC. Residues: CASSLESGFLSEQYF.

The chain couples TRBV5-4 to TRBJ2-5; 7 nucleotides agree with TRBD1. Germline V gene sequence: CDR1 SGHNT, CDR2 YYREEE (reference sequence). The V segment lost 0 bases and the J segment 1 base; nucleotides outside the gene matches: 0. CDR3 length: 14 residues. CDR3 sequence: CASSLGQGQETQYF. In DNA, the CDR3 is TGTGCCAGCAGCTTGGGACAGGGCCAAGAGACCCAGTACTTC.

V is TRBV5-1 and J is TRBJ1-2; 12 nucleotides align to TRBD1. The V gene end was trimmed by 3 bases and the J gene end by 3 bases; junction bases not matched to a gene: 6. Germline V gene data show CDR1 as SGHRS and CDR2 as YFSETQ. The length of the CDR3 is 16 residues. In DNA, the CDR3 is TGCGCCAGCAGCTCCACCGGGACAGGGGGCGACTATGGCTACACCTTC. Protein: CASSSTGTGGDYGYTF.

This clone was seen repeatedly, ten times or more. This sequence joins TRBV24-1 and TRBJ1-5; D remains ambiguous. CDR1 KGHDR and CDR2 SFDVKD come from the germline V gene. The CDR3 has 13 amino acids. Trimming cost V 3 bases and J 8 bases, with 10 bases left between them. The CDR3 protein is CATSDTLGKPQHF. CDR3 in DNA: TGTGCCACCAGTGATACCCTCGGGAAGCCCCAGCATTTT.